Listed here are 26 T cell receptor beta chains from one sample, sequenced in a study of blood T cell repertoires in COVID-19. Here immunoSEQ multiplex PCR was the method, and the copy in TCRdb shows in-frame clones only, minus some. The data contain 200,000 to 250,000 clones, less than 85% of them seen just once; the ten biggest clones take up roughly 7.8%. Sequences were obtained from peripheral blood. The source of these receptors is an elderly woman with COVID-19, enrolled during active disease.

CDR3: CAWMSHSGLTNEKLFF. The CDR3 nucleotides read TGTGCCTGGATGTCACACAGTGGCCTGACGAACGAAAAACTGTTTTTT. The V gene is TRBV30, the J gene TRBJ1-4; D unclear. The CDR3 is 16 residues long. Trimming shortened V by 4 bases and J by 8 bases, and 23 bases separated the two germline ends. Germline assignment: CDR1 GTSNPN and CDR2 SVGIG (reference sequence).

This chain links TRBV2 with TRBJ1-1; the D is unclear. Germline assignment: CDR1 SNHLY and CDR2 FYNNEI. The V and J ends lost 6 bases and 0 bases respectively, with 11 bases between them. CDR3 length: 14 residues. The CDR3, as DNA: TGTGCCAGCAGAGCGGGCCGGCTGAACACTGAAGCTTTCTTT. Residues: CASRAGRLNTEAFF. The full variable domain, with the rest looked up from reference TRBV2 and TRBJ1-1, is EPEVTQTPSHQVTQMGQEVILRCVPISNHLYFYWYRQILGQKVEFLVSFYNNEISEKSEIFDDQFSVERPDGSNFTLKIRSTKLEDSAMYFCASRAGRLNTEAFFGQGTRLTVV.

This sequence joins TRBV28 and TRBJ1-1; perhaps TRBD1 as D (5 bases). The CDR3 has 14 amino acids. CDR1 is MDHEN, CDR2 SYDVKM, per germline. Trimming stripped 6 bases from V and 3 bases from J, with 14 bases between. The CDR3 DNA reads TGTGCCAGCAGGGCGGCGGGGGGTTACACTGAAGCTTTCTTT. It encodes CASRAAGGYTEAFF.

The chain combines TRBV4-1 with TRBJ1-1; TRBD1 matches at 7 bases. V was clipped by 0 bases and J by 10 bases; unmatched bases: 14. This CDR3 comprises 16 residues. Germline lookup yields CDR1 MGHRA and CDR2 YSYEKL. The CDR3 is CASSQERGTVSRGAFF. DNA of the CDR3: TGCGCCAGCAGCCAAGAAAGAGGGACAGTATCTAGAGGAGCTTTCTTT.

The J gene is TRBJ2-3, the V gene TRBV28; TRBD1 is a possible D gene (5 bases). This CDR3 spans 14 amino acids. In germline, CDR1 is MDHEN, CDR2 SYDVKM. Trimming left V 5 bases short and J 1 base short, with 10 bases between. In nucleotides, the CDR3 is TGTGCCAGCAGTCCTCAGGGTGGCACAGATACGCAGTATTTT. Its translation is CASSPQGGTDTQYF.

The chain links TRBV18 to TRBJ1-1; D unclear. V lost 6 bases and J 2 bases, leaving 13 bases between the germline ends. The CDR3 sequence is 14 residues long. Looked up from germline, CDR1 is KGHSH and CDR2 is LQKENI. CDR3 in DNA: TGTGCCAGCTCGCTGTCCGGGAGAAACACTGAAGCTTTCTTT. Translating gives CASSLSGRNTEAFF. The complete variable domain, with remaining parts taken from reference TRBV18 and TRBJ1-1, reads NAGVMQNPRHLVRRRGQEARLRCSPMKGHSHVYWYRQLPEEGLKFMVYLQKENIIDESGMPKERFSAEFPKEGPSILRIQQVVRGDSAAYFCASSLSGRNTEAFFGQGTRLTVV.

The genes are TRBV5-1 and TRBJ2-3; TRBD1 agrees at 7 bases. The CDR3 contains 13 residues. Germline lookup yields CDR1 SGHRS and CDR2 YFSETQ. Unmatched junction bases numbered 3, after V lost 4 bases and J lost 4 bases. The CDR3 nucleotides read TGCGCCAGCAGCAGGGACAGATCAGATACGCAGTATTTT. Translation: CASSRDRSDTQYF.

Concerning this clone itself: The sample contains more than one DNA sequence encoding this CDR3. The CDR3 region has the DNA TGTGCCAGCAGCTTAGGCGGGGGGACCGGGGAGCTGTTTTTT. It specifies CASSLGGGTGELFF. The chain couples TRBV7-8 to TRBJ2-2; 8 bases line up with TRBD2. The CDR3 runs to 14 residues. The germline gives CDR1 SGHVS, CDR2 FQNEAQ. Trimming at V came to 1 base and at J to 5 bases, leaving 0 bases not matched to a gene.

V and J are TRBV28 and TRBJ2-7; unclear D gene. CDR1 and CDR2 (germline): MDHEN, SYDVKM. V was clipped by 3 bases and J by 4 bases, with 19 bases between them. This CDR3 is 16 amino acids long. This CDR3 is CASSLEQTRFSYEQYF. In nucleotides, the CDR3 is TGTGCCAGCAGTTTGGAGCAGACGAGGTTTAGTTACGAGCAGTACTTC.

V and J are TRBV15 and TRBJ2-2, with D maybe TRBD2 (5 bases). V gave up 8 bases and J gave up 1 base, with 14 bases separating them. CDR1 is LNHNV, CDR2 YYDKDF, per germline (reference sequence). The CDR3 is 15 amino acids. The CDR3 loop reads CATSGLLVNTGELFF. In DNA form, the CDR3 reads TGTGCCACCTCGGGGTTGTTGGTGAACACCGGGGAGCTGTTTTTT.

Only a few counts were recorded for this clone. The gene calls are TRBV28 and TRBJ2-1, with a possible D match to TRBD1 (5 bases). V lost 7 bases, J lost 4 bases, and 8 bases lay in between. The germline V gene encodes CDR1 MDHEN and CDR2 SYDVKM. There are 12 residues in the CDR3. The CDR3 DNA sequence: TGTGCCAGCATCAGGGATTACAATGAGCAGTTCTTC. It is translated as CASIRDYNEQFF.

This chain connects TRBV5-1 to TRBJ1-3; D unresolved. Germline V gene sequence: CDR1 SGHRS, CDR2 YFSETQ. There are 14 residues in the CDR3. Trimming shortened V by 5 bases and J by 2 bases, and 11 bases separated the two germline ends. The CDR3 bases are TGCGCCAGCAGGACGAGTCAGGCTGGAAACACCATATATTTT. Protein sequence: CASRTSQAGNTIYF. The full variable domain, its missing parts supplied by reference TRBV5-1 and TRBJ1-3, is KAGVTQTPRYLIKTRGQQVTLSCSPISGHRSVSWYQQTPGQGLQFLFEYFSETQRNKGNFPGRFSGRQFSNSRSEMNVSTLELGDSALYLCASRTSQAGNTIYFGEGSWLTVV.

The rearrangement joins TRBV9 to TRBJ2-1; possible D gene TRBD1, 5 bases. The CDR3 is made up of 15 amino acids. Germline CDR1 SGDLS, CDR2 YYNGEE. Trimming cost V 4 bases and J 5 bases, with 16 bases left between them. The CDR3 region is CASSFRQRFDNEQFF. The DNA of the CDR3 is TGTGCCAGCAGCTTCCGACAGAGGTTTGACAATGAGCAGTTCTTC.

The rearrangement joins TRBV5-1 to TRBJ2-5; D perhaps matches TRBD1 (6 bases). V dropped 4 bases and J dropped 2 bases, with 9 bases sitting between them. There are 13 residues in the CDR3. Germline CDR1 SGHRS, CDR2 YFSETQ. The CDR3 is CASSTGTQETQYF. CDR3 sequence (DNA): TGCGCCAGCAGCACCGGGACACAAGAGACCCAGTACTTC.

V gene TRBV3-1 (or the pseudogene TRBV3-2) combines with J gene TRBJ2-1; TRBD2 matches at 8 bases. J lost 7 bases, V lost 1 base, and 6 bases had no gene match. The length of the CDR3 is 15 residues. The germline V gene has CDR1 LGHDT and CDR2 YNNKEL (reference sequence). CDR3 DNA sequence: TGTGCCAGCAGCCAAGCGGGTAGCGGGGTTAATGAGCAGTTCTTC. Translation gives CASSQAGSGVNEQFF.

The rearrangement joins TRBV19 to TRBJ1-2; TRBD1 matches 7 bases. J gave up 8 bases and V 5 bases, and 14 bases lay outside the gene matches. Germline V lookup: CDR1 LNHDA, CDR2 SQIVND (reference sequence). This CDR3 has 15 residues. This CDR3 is CASSETRQGLEGYTF. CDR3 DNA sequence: TGTGCCAGTAGTGAGACCCGACAGGGCCTGGAGGGCTACACCTTC.

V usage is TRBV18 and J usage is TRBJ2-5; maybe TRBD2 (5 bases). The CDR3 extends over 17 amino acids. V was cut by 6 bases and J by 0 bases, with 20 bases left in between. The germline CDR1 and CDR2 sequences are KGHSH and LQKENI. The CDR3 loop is CASSAATPTMYQETQYF. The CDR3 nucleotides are TGTGCCAGCTCCGCGGCGACCCCGACTATGTACCAAGAGACCCAGTACTTC.

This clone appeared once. The CDR3 DNA reads as TGTGCCAGTAGTATCAATCGGGAACTGGGGCAAGAGACCCAGTACTTC. Translated: CASSINRELGQETQYF. The genes are TRBV19 and TRBJ2-5; tentative D call: TRBD2 (5 bases). Trimming stripped 3 bases from V and 2 bases from J, with 16 bases between. Germline assignment: CDR1 LNHDA and CDR2 SQIVND (reference sequence). This CDR3 has 16 residues.

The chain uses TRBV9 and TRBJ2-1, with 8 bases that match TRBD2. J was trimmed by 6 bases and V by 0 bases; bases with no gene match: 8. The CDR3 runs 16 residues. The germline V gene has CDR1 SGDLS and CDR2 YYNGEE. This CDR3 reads CASSVGSGSLGNEQFF. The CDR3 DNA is TGTGCCAGCAGCGTAGGGAGCGGGAGTTTGGGCAATGAGCAGTTCTTC.

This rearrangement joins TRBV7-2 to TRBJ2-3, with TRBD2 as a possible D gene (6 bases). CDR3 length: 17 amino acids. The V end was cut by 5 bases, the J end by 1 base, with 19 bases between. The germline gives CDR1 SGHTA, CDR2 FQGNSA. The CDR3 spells CASSPQGGAGRTDTQYF. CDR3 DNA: TGTGCCAGCAGCCCCCAGGGCGGGGCGGGCCGCACAGATACGCAGTATTTT.

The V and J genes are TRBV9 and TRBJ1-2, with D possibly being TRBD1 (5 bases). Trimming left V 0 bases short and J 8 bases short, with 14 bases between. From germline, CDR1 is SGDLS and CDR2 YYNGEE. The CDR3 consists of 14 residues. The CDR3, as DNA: TGTGCCAGCAGCGTAGAAGCTTCCTCAGGGGGCTACACCTTC. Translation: CASSVEASSGGYTF.

The CDR3 DNA reads TGTGCCAGCAGTTTAGACAGACTAGCCAAAAACATTCAGTACTTC. It encodes CASSLDRLAKNIQYF. The chain uses TRBV6-5 and TRBJ2-4; tentative D call: TRBD1 (5 bases). The V gene lost 4 bases and the J gene lost 0 bases, with 10 bases spanning the gap. The CDR3 contains 15 residues. Germline V gives CDR1 MNHEY, CDR2 SVGAGI.

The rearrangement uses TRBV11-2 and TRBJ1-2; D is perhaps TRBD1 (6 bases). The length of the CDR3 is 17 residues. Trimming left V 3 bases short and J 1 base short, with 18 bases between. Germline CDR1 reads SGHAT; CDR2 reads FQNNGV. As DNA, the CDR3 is TGTGCCAGCAGCTTGGGTGACAGGAGTTTTAATAACTATGGCTACACCTTC. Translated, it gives CASSLGDRSFNNYGYTF.

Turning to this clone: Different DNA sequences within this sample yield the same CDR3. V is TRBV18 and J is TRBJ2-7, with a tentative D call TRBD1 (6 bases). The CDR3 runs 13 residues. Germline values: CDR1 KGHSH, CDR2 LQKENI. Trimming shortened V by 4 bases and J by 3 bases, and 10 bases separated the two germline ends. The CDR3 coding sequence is TGTGCCAGCTCACTCCAGGACAGCTACGAGCAGTACTTC. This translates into CASSLQDSYEQYF.

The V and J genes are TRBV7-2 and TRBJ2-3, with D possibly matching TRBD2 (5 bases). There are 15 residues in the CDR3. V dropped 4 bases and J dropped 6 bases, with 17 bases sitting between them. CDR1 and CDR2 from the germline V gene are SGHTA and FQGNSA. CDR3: CASSSGPKRFDTQYF. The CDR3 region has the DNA TGTGCCAGCAGCTCCGGGCCGAAGCGGTTCGATACGCAGTATTTT.

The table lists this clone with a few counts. The CDR3 bases are TGTGCCAGCAGTCCGGGACTTACCTCGGAGACCCAGTACTTC. It codes for CASSPGLTSETQYF. V is TRBV28 and J is TRBJ2-5; D possibly corresponds to TRBD2 (6 bases). The CDR3 totals 14 residues. The V and J ends lost 5 bases and 5 bases respectively, with 15 bases between them. Germline V gene data show CDR1 as MDHEN and CDR2 as SYDVKM.